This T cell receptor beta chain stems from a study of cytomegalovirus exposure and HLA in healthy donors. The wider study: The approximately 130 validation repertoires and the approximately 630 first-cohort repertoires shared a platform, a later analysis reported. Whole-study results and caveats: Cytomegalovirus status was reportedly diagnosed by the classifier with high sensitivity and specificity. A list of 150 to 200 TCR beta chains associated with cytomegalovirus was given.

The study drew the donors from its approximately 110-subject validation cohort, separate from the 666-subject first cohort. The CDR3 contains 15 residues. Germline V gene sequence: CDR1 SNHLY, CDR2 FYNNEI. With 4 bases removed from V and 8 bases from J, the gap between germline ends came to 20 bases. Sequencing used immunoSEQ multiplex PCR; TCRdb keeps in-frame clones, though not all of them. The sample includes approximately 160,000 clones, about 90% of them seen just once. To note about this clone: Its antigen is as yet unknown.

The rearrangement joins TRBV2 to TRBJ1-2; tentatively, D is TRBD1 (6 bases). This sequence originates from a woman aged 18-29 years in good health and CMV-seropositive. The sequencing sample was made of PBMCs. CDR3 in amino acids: CASSVVRRGADGYTF. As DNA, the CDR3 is TGTGCCAGCAGTGTGGTTCGTCGGGGGGCGGACGGCTACACCTTC.